The 4 T cell receptor beta chains reported below all come from one sample, sequenced in a study of blood T cell repertoires in COVID-19. TCRdb's table, derived via immunoSEQ multiplex PCR, lists solely in-frame clones and lacks some. The sample shows around 300,000 clones, around 90% of them seen only once. The sequenced sample was PBMCs or T cells enriched from blood (not recorded which). The receptors were gathered from a woman aged 40 to 49 who had recovered from COVID-19.

This chain joins TRBV10-3 and TRBJ2-1, with a possible D match to TRBD2 (6 bases). There are 13 residues in the CDR3. V was shortened by 8 bases and J by 3 bases, with 11 bases between the two germline ends. CDR1 ENHRY and CDR2 SYGVKD come from the germline V gene. CDR3 nucleotide sequence: TGTGCCATCCGCGGGGAGCTCTACAATGAGCAGTTCTTC. This encodes CAIRGELYNEQFF.

This sequence joins TRBV29-1 and TRBJ1-1; 8 bases match TRBD1. With 3 bases clipped from V and 7 bases from J, the junction kept 7 bases outside the gene matches. CDR1 is SQVTM and CDR2 is ANQGSEA in the germline V gene. CDR3 length equals 13 residues. The CDR3 DNA follows: TGCAGCGTTGAGGGACAGGCACGAATTGAAGCTTTCTTT. Its protein is CSVEGQARIEAFF.

The chain carries TRBV12-2 and TRBJ1-4; TRBD1, the table's D call, lacks a check against the DNA. TRBV12-2 constitutes a pseudogene. The CDR3 totals 20 residues. The CDR3 DNA sequence: TGTGCAAGTCGCTTAGAGGATGGAGGGCAGGGGGCGCGTCCGAAGGAAAAACTGTTTTTT. Translation gives CASRLEDGGQGARPKEKLFF.

The chain links TRBV30 to TRBJ1-3; 9 nucleotides align to TRBD1. Germline trimming cut 2 bases from V and 5 bases from J; bases unmatched to any gene: 4. This CDR3 comprises 14 residues. Germline V gene data show CDR1 as GTSNPN and CDR2 as SVGIG (reference sequence). CDR3 sequence reads: CAWSRGQGRNTIYF. The CDR3 nucleotides are TGTGCCTGGAGTAGGGGACAGGGAAGAAACACCATATATTTT.